The 21 T cell receptor beta chains listed next were all sequenced from one sample in a study of T-cell memory formation after mild COVID-19. TCRdb reprocessed the 5' RACE reads with MiXCR, giving one entry per CDR3 protein. The sample shows roughly 14,000 distinct CDR3 sequences, around a fifth of them seen only once. Input material: PBMCs or a T cell subset sorted from them (not recorded which). These receptors were collected from a man in his late teens or twenties who had mild COVID-19 (a few samples of this study predate the infection). Cell type and time point are not known.

This clonotype came up many times. The V and J genes are TRBV7-2 and TRBJ2-3; no reliable D call. V lost 2 bases to trimming and J lost 2 bases, with 11 bases between them. This CDR3 is built from 15 residues. The germline V gene has CDR1 SGHTA and CDR2 FQGNSA. The CDR3 DNA follows: TGTGCCAGCAGCTTAATGGACGCTAACACAGATACGCAGTATTTT. Residues: CASSLMDANTDTQYF.

This clonotype came up many times. The chain is built from TRBV20-1 and TRBJ2-3, with D possibly matching TRBD2 (7 bases). The V and J ends lost 0 bases and 2 bases respectively, with 12 bases between them. The CDR3 has 15 residues. Germline lookup yields CDR1 DFQATT and CDR2 SNEGSKA (reference sequence). In DNA form, the CDR3 reads TGCAGTGCTAGAGATCGGCGGGGGCTCACAGATACGCAGTATTTT. This gives the protein CSARDRRGLTDTQYF.

The V and J genes are TRBV4-3 and TRBJ1-2; 9 nucleotides match TRBD1. The V gene end was trimmed by 5 bases and the J gene end by 4 bases; junction bases not matched to a gene: 11. Germline V lookup: CDR1 LGHNA, CDR2 YSLEER. The CDR3 length is 16 residues. In DNA, the CDR3 is TGCGCCAGCAGCTTGACCGCAACAGGGGGCGGCTATGGCTACACCTTC. This translates into CASSLTATGGGYGYTF.

The CDR3 is CASSGNPGAGIQYF. The CDR3 DNA is TGTGCCAGCAGCGGCAACCCGGGAGCTGGGATTCAGTACTTC. The V gene is TRBV7-6, the J gene TRBJ2-4; D perhaps matches TRBD2 (6 bases). V lost 5 bases to trimming and J lost 10 bases, with 18 bases between them. The CDR3 loop spans 14 amino acids. Per germline, CDR1 SGHVS and CDR2 FNYEAQ.

The chain is built from TRBV27 and TRBJ2-5; 7 bases fit TRBD1. This CDR3 spans 14 amino acids. Germline values: CDR1 MNHEY, CDR2 SMNVEV (reference sequence). The ends lost 5 bases at V and 4 bases at J; junction bases unmatched: 7. The CDR3 sequence: CASSKPGQLETQYF. For the CDR3, the DNA is TGTGCCAGCAGTAAACCGGGACAGTTAGAGACCCAGTACTTC.

In its sample, this clonotype was seen many times. CDR3 loop: CASGNVEDGGLTDTQYF. As DNA, the CDR3 is TGCGCCAGCGGGAATGTCGAGGACGGGGGGCTTACAGATACGCAGTATTTT. V gene TRBV5-1 combines with J gene TRBJ2-3, with a tentative D call TRBD2 (7 bases). Germline V lookup: CDR1 SGHRS, CDR2 YFSETQ. The CDR3 sequence is 17 residues long. Trimming took 7 bases from V and 3 from J, leaving 24 bases between them.

This clonotype is medium-sized. The chain carries TRBV7-8 and TRBJ1-5, with D perhaps TRBD1 (6 bases). The germline V and J ends were trimmed by 3 bases and 2 bases, with 17 bases remaining between them. Germline CDR1 is SGHVS and CDR2 is FQNEAQ. The CDR3 is 17 residues long. CDR3 bases: TGTGCCAGCAGCTTCAAAGACAGGCCCTTCGGCAATCAGCCCCAGCATTTT. Translating it yields CASSFKDRPFGNQPQHF.

This rearrangement joins TRBV29-1 to TRBJ2-7; D uncertain. The CDR3 extends over 11 amino acids. Trimming removed 2 bases at V and 6 bases at J, with 8 bases between. Germline V gene sequence: CDR1 SQVTM, CDR2 ANQGSEA. The CDR3 reads CSVESGVEQYV. CDR3 coding DNA: TGCAGCGTTGAATCTGGGGTCGAGCAGTACGTC.

This clonotype was seen at least ten times. The CDR3 here is CASSLGSTSGWDTQYF. DNA of the CDR3: TGTGCCAGCAGCTTAGGGTCCACTAGCGGGTGGGATACGCAGTATTTT. J is TRBJ2-3 and V is TRBV13; 9 bases map to TRBD2. V shed 0 bases, J shed 6 bases, and the junction held 7 bases outside the gene matches. Germline V lookup: CDR1 PRHDT, CDR2 FYEKMQ (reference sequence). The CDR3 loop spans 16 amino acids.

The V call is TRBV7-2, the J call TRBJ2-1; D is ambiguous. Trimming stripped 3 bases from V and 6 bases from J, with 3 bases between. CDR3 length equals 11 residues. Germline assignment: CDR1 SGHTA and CDR2 FQGNSA. The CDR3 reads CASSFLNEQFF. The CDR3 DNA reads as TGTGCCAGCAGCTTCCTCAATGAGCAGTTCTTC. Supplemented by reference TRBV7-2 and TRBJ2-1, the full variable domain reads GAGVSQSPSNKVTEKGKDVELRCDPISGHTALYWYRQSLGQGLEFLIYFQGNSAPDKSGLPSDRFSAERTGGSVSTLTIQRTQQEDSAVYLCASSFLNEQFFGPGTRLTVL.

This clonotype was counted at least ten times. This chain joins TRBV29-1 and TRBJ2-7; 9 nucleotides align to TRBD2. The CDR3 totals 16 residues. Germline V CDR1 and CDR2: SQVTM, ANQGSEA. V dropped 2 bases and J dropped 2; count of bases not matched to a gene: 10. Here the CDR3 reads CSVEKSTSGTTYEQYF. The CDR3 DNA sequence: TGCAGCGTTGAAAAATCGACTAGCGGAACTACCTACGAGCAGTACTTC.

The gene calls are TRBV9 and TRBJ2-2; D unresolved. Trimming cost V 4 bases and J 0 bases, with 7 bases left between them. This CDR3 is built from 14 residues. CDR1 and CDR2 (germline): SGDLS, YYNGEE. Here the CDR3 reads CASSRAPNTGELFF. DNA for the CDR3: TGTGCCAGCAGCCGCGCGCCGAACACCGGGGAGCTGTTTTTT.

This clonotype has a count of ten or more. This chain joins TRBV4-1 and TRBJ1-5; a possible D gene is TRBD1 (5 bases). Germline CDR1 and CDR2: MGHRA and YSYEKL. V shed 3 bases and J shed 6 bases, with 18 bases lying between them. This CDR3 comprises 16 residues. CDR3 sequence reads: CASSHAVSGGAQPQHF. DNA for the CDR3: TGCGCCAGCAGCCATGCCGTGTCGGGAGGGGCTCAGCCCCAGCATTTT.

The V and J genes are TRBV4-3 and TRBJ2-5; the match to TRBD1 covers 10 bases. Unmatched junction bases numbered 3, after V lost 4 bases and J lost 4 bases. The CDR3 spans 14 residues. In germline, CDR1 is LGHNA, CDR2 YSLEER. CDR3 in DNA: TGCGCCAGCAGCCCTAGGACAGGGGGAGAGACCCAGTACTTC. This encodes CASSPRTGGETQYF.

The chain combines TRBV6-1 with TRBJ2-3; possibly TRBD1 for D (6 bases). The CDR3 extends over 14 amino acids. V shed 6 bases and J shed 0 bases, with 10 bases lying between them. Germline values: CDR1 MNHNS, CDR2 SASEGT. CDR3 region: CASRQDSSTDTQYF. The CDR3 DNA sequence: TGTGCCAGCAGGCAGGACAGTAGCACAGATACGCAGTATTTT.

The chain has TRBV10-2 and TRBJ2-7, with 11 positions matching TRBD2. This CDR3 has 14 amino acids. Germline loops: CDR1 WSHSY, CDR2 SAAADI. V trimming: 6 bases; J trimming: 2 bases; junction bases outside the gene matches: 3. DNA for the CDR3: TGCGCCAGCAGCCTACTAGCGGGGGCCTACGAGCAGTACTTC. Translated: CASSLLAGAYEQYF.

This clonotype was counted at least ten times. This chain connects TRBV11-2 to TRBJ2-5; the D gene is possibly TRBD1 (5 bases). Trimming took 0 bases from V and 6 from J, leaving 11 bases between them. CDR3 length: 14 residues. Germline CDR1 and CDR2: SGHAT and FQNNGV. CDR3 residues: CASSLDWGTKTQYF. Written as DNA, the CDR3 is TGTGCCAGCAGCTTAGATTGGGGCACGAAGACCCAGTACTTC. The complete variable domain, with remaining parts taken from reference TRBV11-2 and TRBJ2-5, reads EAGVAQSPRYKIIEKRQSVAFWCNPISGHATLYWYQQILGQGPKLLIQFQNNGVVDDSQLPKDRFSAERLKGVDSTLKIQPAKLEDSAVYLCASSLDWGTKTQYFGPGTRLLVL.

This clonotype came up many times. The CDR3 nucleotides read TGTGCCAGCAGTTACTCGATTGCAGGGCCGAGAGCTTTCTTT. Its translation: CASSYSIAGPRAFF. V and J are TRBV6-6 and TRBJ1-1; D is perhaps TRBD1 (5 bases). The CDR3 has 14 amino acids. V was cut by 0 bases and J by 10 bases, with 15 bases left in between. Germline V gene sequence: CDR1 MNHNY, CDR2 SVGAGI (reference sequence).

This clonotype was found many times. This chain connects TRBV6-5 to TRBJ2-1; TRBD2 agrees at 11 bases. V shed 5 bases, J shed 2 bases, and the junction held 8 bases outside the gene matches. Germline assignment: CDR1 MNHEY and CDR2 SVGAGI. The CDR3 consists of 17 residues. CDR3: CASSPLGGLAAYNEQFF. CDR3 DNA sequence: TGTGCCAGCAGTCCCCTGGGGGGACTAGCGGCCTACAATGAGCAGTTCTTC.

This clonotype was seen only a few times. CDR3 amino acids: CASSLSFPRDTEAFF. The CDR3 nucleotides are TGTGCCAGCAGTTTATCGTTCCCTAGGGACACTGAAGCTTTCTTT. This rearrangement joins TRBV28 to TRBJ1-1; D gene ambiguous. Trimming cost V 1 base and J 3 bases, with 12 bases left between them. The CDR3 is made up of 15 amino acids. The germline V gene encodes CDR1 MDHEN and CDR2 SYDVKM.

This clonotype was counted ten times or more. The gene calls are TRBV6-2 or TRBV6-3 and TRBJ2-1; 7 bases align to TRBD1. The CDR3 consists of 16 residues. The junction had 11 bases not matched to a gene; V was cut back by 6 bases and J by 3 bases. CDR1 MNHEY and CDR2 SVGEGT come from the germline V gene. CDR3 coding DNA: TGTGCCAGCAGCCGAACGGGACAGCTACTCTACAATGAGCAGTTCTTC. This gives the protein CASSRTGQLLYNEQFF.